Listed below are T cell receptor beta chains from one sample, sequenced in a study of blood T cells in healthy people across ages. TCRdb re-called the 5' RACE reads through MiXCR, storing one row per CDR3 protein. The sample consists of about 720,000 distinct CDR3 sequences, more than 20% of them appearing once. A further study also used this sample, focusing on T cells of mothers and their children.

The material sequenced was blood. Receptors originate from a boy younger than 18 in good health. CDR3s include the opening cysteine and the closing phenylalanine or tryptophan. The order of the fields is V gene, clone size, CDR3 protein. Where a row states a size, it is once, few, many or the class of an expanded clone; other rows omit it.

V: TRBV29-1
size: NA
CDR3: CSVAEGGQKETQYF

V: TRBV5-1
size: NA
CDR3: CASSWDRAVYGYTF

V: TRBV29-1
size: NA
CDR3: CSVSLGTDNEKLFF

V: TRBV20-1
size: NA
CDR3: CSASQGLAGVVFWNEQFF

V: TRBV7-2
size: many
CDR3: CASSDGGLKTQYF

V: TRBV12-3/TRBV12-4
size: few
CDR3: CASSLGLVTHEQYF

V: TRBV7-8
size: NA
CDR3: CASSPITGITDAQYF

V: TRBV3-1
size: NA
CDR3: CASSLFGTDEAFF

V: TRBV27
size: NA
CDR3: CASSLGTVNNEQFF

V: TRBV20-1
size: NA
CDR3: CSARDLAVRGTQYF